These T cell receptor beta chains were read from a single sample in a study of cytomegalovirus exposure and HLA in healthy donors. Sequencing was performed with immunoSEQ multiplex PCR; in TCRdb, only in-frame clones are kept and a portion is missing. Seen here are approximately 140,000 clones, about four fifths observed once, and the top ten hold about 2.2%. The sample was PBMCs. These receptors were collected from a man aged 25 to 45 in good health and CMV-seronegative. CDR3s include the opening cysteine and the closing phenylalanine or tryptophan. The order of the fields is CDR3 DNA, CDR3 protein, clone size, V gene, D gene, J gene. The D gene is left open where the match is weak. Rows give clone size only sometimes, using once, few, many, or a class for an expanded clone.

DNA: TGTGCCAGCAGGTCTAGACGTGAGCAGTTCTTC; CDR3: CASRSRREQFF; size: .; V: TRBV28; D: .; J: TRBJ2-1
DNA: TGTGCCAGCAGCTTCATGTCTAACTATGGCTACCCCTTC; CDR3: CASSFMSNYGYPF; size: .; V: TRBV5-6; D: .; J: TRBJ1-2
DNA: TGCAGCGTTGAAGGAGGTGGACAGAGCACAGATACGCAGTATTTT; CDR3: CSVEGGGQSTDTQYF; size: .; V: TRBV29-1; D: .; J: TRBJ2-3
DNA: TGCGCCAGCAGCTCGCCGGGTCCTCCCCAGGGGAACACTGAAGCTTTCTTT; CDR3: CASSSPGPPQGNTEAFF; size: few; V: TRBV5-1; D: .; J: TRBJ1-1
DNA: TGTGCCATCAGTAAAGACAGGGGCTCTGGGGCCAACGTCCTGACTTTC; CDR3: CAISKDRGSGANVLTF; size: .; V: TRBV10-3; D: TRBD1; J: TRBJ2-6
DNA: TGCGCCAGCAGCCAAGAGGGGGGAAATGAGCAGTTCTTC; CDR3: CASSQEGGNEQFF; size: .; V: TRBV4-1; D: .; J: TRBJ2-1
DNA: TGTGCCAGCAGTTTATTTCTCGGGGGTCAGTTGTACTTC; CDR3: CASSLFLGGQLYF; size: once; V: TRBV27; D: .; J: TRBJ2-7
DNA: TGTGCCAGCAGCCGAGACACCGGGAGAAGGAACACTGAAGCTTTCTTT; CDR3: CASSRDTGRRNTEAFF; size: .; V: TRBV4-2; D: .; J: TRBJ1-1
DNA: TGTGCCAGCAGTTCCTCCGCCACAGGGGGCAGCACCGGGGAGCTGTTTTTT; CDR3: CASSSSATGGSTGELFF; size: .; V: TRBV28; D: TRBD1; J: TRBJ2-2
DNA: TGTGCCAGCACCAGGAGCGGACCTTACGAGCAGTACTTC; CDR3: CASTRSGPYEQYF; size: .; V: TRBV7-9; D: .; J: TRBJ2-7
DNA: TGTGCCATCAGTTCTTCGACTAGCGGTGGCTACGAGCAGTACTTC; CDR3: CAISSSTSGGYEQYF; size: once; V: TRBV10-3; D: TRBD2; J: TRBJ2-7
DNA: TGTGCCAGCAGCGTCCGCGGGGCGAGCACAGATACGCAGTATTTT; CDR3: CASSVRGASTDTQYF; size: .; V: TRBV9; D: .; J: TRBJ2-3
DNA: TGTGCCAGCAGACTAGGACAGTCCTACAATGAGCAGTTCTTC; CDR3: CASRLGQSYNEQFF; size: .; V: TRBV6-6; D: .; J: TRBJ2-1
DNA: TGTGCCAGCAGTCCCGGGACAAGAATGAACACTGAAGCTTTCTTT; CDR3: CASSPGTRMNTEAFF; size: .; V: TRBV28; D: .; J: TRBJ1-1
DNA: TGTGCCAGCAGCTTATACAGGGGTCCCCGTCAGCCCCAGCATTTT; CDR3: CASSLYRGPRQPQHF; size: few; V: TRBV7-2; D: TRBD1; J: TRBJ1-5
DNA: TGTGCCAGCAGGCCCACCAGCCGGGGGGGCTATGGCTACACCTTC; CDR3: CASRPTSRGGYGYTF; size: .; V: TRBV6-5; D: .; J: TRBJ1-2
DNA: TGTGCCAGCAGCTTGCGGGGGGTCACCGGGGAGCTGTTTTTT; CDR3: CASSLRGVTGELFF; size: once; V: TRBV5-6; D: TRBD2; J: TRBJ2-2
DNA: TGCGCCAGCAGGAAGGGACAGTCAGCTGAAGCTTTCTTT; CDR3: CASRKGQSAEAFF; size: .; V: TRBV4-1; D: TRBD1; J: TRBJ1-1
DNA: TGTGCCAGCAGCAGCTATACAGTCTCCTACGAGCAGTACTTC; CDR3: CASSSYTVSYEQYF; size: .; V: TRBV7-2; D: .; J: TRBJ2-7
DNA: TGTGCCAGCAGTTTATTCCTTACAGGGGGTGAAGCTTTCTTT; CDR3: CASSLFLTGGEAFF; size: .; V: TRBV28; D: TRBD1; J: TRBJ1-1
DNA: TGTGCCAGCAGTGAAGCCCAGGACTATGGCTACACCTTC; CDR3: CASSEAQDYGYTF; size: .; V: TRBV6-1; D: .; J: TRBJ1-2
DNA: TGTGCCAGTAGTACTCGGCCAGGGGGATACGAGCAGTACTTC; CDR3: CASSTRPGGYEQYF; size: few; V: TRBV19; D: TRBD1; J: TRBJ2-7
DNA: TGTGCCAGCAGCGTAGGGGACTTACTAGAGACCCAGTACTTC; CDR3: CASSVGDLLETQYF; size: .; V: TRBV9; D: .; J: TRBJ2-5
DNA: TGCGCCAGCAGCCCCCAAGGAGGCATATCGAATTCACCCCTCAACTTT; CDR3: CASSPQGGISNSPLNF; size: .; V: TRBV5-1; D: .; J: TRBJ1-6
DNA: TGTGCCAGCAGCCAAGCGACTACCTCCTACGAGCAGTACTTC; CDR3: CASSQATTSYEQYF; size: .; V: TRBV4-2; D: .; J: TRBJ2-7
DNA: TGTGCCAGCAGCCAAGATAAGGGGGGAGGGGGGTCAGCTTTCTATGGCTACACCTTC; CDR3: CASSQDKGGGGSAFYGYTF; size: .; V: TRBV4-2; D: .; J: TRBJ1-2
DNA: TGTGCCAGCTCACCAGGGGGAGGGGTGTTCACTGAAGCTTTCTTT; CDR3: CASSPGGGVFTEAFF; size: .; V: TRBV18; D: .; J: TRBJ1-1